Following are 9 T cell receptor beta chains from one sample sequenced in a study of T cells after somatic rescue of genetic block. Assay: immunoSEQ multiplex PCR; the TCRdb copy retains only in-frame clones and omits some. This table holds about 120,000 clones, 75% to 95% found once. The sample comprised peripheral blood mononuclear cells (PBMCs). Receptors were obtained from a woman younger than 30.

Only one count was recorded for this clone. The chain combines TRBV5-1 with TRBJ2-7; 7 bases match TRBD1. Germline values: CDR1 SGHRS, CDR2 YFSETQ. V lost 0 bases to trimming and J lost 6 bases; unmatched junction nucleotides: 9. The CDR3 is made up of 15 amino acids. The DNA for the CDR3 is TGCGCCAGCAGCTTGGCCCTAGGGGGCAGAGGCGAGCAGTACTTC. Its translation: CASSLALGGRGEQYF.

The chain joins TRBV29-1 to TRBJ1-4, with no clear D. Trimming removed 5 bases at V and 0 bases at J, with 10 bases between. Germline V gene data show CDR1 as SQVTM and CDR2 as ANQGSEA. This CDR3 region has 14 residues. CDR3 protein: CSVSAVATNEKLFF. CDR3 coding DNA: TGCAGCGTTTCAGCCGTCGCAACTAATGAAAAACTGTTTTTT.

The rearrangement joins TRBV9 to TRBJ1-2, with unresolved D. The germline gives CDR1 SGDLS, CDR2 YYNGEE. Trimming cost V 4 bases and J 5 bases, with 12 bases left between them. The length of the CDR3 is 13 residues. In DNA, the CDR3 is TGTGCCAGCAGCTCCCAGGACGGGTATGGCTACACCTTC. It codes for CASSSQDGYGYTF.

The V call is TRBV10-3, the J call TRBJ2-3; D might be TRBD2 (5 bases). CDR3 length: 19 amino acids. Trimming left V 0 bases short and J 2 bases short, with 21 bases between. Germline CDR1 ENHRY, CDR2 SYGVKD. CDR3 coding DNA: TGTGCCATCAGTGAGTCAACCCCCCTAGGCCGGGAAATCACAGATACGCAGTATTTT. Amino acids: CAISESTPLGREITDTQYF.

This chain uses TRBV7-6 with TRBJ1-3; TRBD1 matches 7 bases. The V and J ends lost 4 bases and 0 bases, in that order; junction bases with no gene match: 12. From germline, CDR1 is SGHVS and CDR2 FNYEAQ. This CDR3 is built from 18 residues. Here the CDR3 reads CASSSRDSLAYSGNTIYF. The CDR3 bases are TGTGCCAGCAGCTCCCGGGACAGTCTTGCCTACTCTGGAAACACCATATATTTT.

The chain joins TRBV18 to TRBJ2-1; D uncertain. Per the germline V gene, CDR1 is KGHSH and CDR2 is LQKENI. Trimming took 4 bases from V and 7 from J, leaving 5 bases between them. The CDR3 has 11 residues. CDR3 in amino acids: CASSRGNEQFF. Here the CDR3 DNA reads TGTGCCAGCTCACGAGGAAATGAGCAGTTCTTC.

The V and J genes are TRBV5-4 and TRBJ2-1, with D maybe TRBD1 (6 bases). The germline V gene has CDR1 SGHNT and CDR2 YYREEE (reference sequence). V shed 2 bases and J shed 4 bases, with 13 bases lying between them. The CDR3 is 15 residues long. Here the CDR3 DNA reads TGTGCCAGCAGCTTTGCAGGGGTTCGGTACAATGAGCAGTTCTTC. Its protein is CASSFAGVRYNEQFF.

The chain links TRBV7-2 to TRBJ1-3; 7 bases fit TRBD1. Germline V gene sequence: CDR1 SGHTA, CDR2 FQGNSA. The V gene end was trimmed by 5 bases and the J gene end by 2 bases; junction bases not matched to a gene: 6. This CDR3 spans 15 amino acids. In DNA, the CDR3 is TGTGCCAGCAGCCCAGGGGGGGGGCCTGGAAACACCATATATTTT. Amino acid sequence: CASSPGGGPGNTIYF.

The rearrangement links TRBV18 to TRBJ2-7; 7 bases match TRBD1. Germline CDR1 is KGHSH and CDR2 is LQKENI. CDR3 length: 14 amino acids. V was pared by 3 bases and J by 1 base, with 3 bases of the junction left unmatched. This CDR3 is CASSPGTASYEQYF. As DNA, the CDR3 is TGTGCCAGCTCACCGGGGACAGCTTCCTACGAGCAGTACTTC.